What follows are 16 T cell receptor beta chains derived from one specimen sequenced in a study of identical twins. TCRdb reanalysed the 5' RACE reads using MiXCR and keeps one entry per CDR3 protein. The repertoire holds about 700,000 distinct CDR3 sequences, with 6% to 6.5% as singletons. The sample comprised naive T cells sorted from blood. All receptors come from a man aged 18 to 30 in good health.

In this sample, this clonotype turned up many times. The chain recombines TRBV29-1 with TRBJ1-1; D is possibly TRBD1 (5 bases). Per the germline V gene, CDR1 is SQVTM and CDR2 is ANQGSEA. Trimming shortened V by 7 bases and J by 5 bases, and 8 bases separated the two germline ends. The CDR3 totals 10 residues. CDR3 in DNA: TGCAGCGGCAAGGGGACTGAAGCTTTCTTT. Translating gives CSGKGTEAFF.

Ten or more counts support this clonotype. The chain couples TRBV20-1 to TRBJ2-3; TRBD2 agrees at 10 bases. Unmatched junction bases numbered 4, after V lost 5 bases and J lost 2 bases. CDR3 length: 14 amino acids. CDR1 is DFQATT and CDR2 is SNEGSKA in the germline V gene (reference sequence). CDR3 region: CSASSGRDTDTQYF. Written as DNA, the CDR3 is TGCAGTGCTTCAAGCGGGAGGGACACAGATACGCAGTATTTT.

This chain connects TRBV5-1 to TRBJ1-1; D is undetermined. The CDR3 sequence is 12 residues long. The germline gives CDR1 SGHRS, CDR2 YFSETQ. Deletions cut 6 bases from V and 3 bases from J, with 9 bases between. The CDR3 sequence: CASNGPDTEAFF. The CDR3 DNA follows: TGCGCCAGCAACGGTCCAGACACTGAAGCTTTCTTT.

This clonotype appeared a few times. The rearrangement links TRBV12-3 or TRBV12-4 to TRBJ2-5; TRBD2 matches at 15 bases. This CDR3 spans 17 amino acids. Trimming took 5 bases from V and 5 from J; bases not matched to a gene: 9. The CDR3 DNA reads as TGTGCCAGCAGTCCTGGGACTAGCGGGAGGCCCGGTGAGACCCAGTACTTC. This sequence encodes CASSPGTSGRPGETQYF.

The chain combines TRBV5-1 with TRBJ1-1; 7 bases fit TRBD1. The V and J ends lost 7 bases and 1 base, in that order; junction bases with no gene match: 10. Germline CDR1 and CDR2: SGHRS and YFSETQ. This CDR3 contains 15 residues. The CDR3 DNA reads as TGCGCCAGCCTACTCAGGGGGGGGTCGAACACTGAAGCTTTCTTT. It encodes CASLLRGGSNTEAFF.

This sequence joins TRBV28 and TRBJ2-5, with D uncertain. V lost 5 bases and J lost 2, with 9 bases in between. Looked up from germline, CDR1 is MDHEN and CDR2 is SYDVKM. This CDR3 is built from 13 residues. Here the CDR3 DNA reads TGTGCCAGCAGTCAGGACGATCAAGAGACCCAGTACTTC. It encodes CASSQDDQETQYF.

Ten or more counts support this clonotype. The chain links TRBV4-1 to TRBJ2-7; 7 positions agree with TRBD1. The germline gives CDR1 MGHRA, CDR2 YSYEKL. The CDR3 totals 14 residues. V shed 4 bases and J 1 base; nucleotides not matched to a gene: 4. CDR3 region: CASSPRQGSYEQYV. DNA for the CDR3: TGCGCCAGCAGCCCCAGACAGGGTTCCTACGAGCAGTACGTC.

This clonotype came up a few times. J is TRBJ2-1 and V is TRBV6-5; 7 bases line up with TRBD2. Trimming took 0 bases from V and 4 from J; bases not matched to a gene: 6. Looked up from germline, CDR1 is MNHEY and CDR2 is SVGAGI. The CDR3 totals 16 residues. CDR3: CASSYSPASGYNEQFF. DNA of the CDR3: TGTGCCAGCAGTTACTCCCCGGCTAGCGGATACAATGAGCAGTTCTTC.

This clonotype was counted only a few times. J is TRBJ2-5 and V is TRBV27, with 12 bases matching TRBD2. The CDR3 contains 17 residues. V was clipped by 0 bases and J by 5 bases; unmatched bases: 7. Germline CDR1 reads MNHEY; CDR2 reads SMNVEV (reference sequence). The CDR3 sequence: CASSLSASGRAGETQYF. CDR3 DNA: TGTGCCAGCAGTTTATCGGCTAGCGGGAGGGCCGGGGAGACCCAGTACTTC.

This clonotype turned up a few times. This chain joins TRBV27 and TRBJ1-2; no definite D call. CDR1 is MNHEY and CDR2 is SMNVEV in the germline V gene (reference sequence). CDR3 size: 16 residues. Trimming cost V 6 bases and J 2 bases, with 19 bases left between them. Written as DNA, the CDR3 is TGTGCCAGCAGGGAGTCTACTGATGGAGCGAACTATGGCTACACCTTC. Amino acids: CASRESTDGANYGYTF.

The V call is TRBV6-2 or TRBV6-3, the J call TRBJ2-1, with D unresolved. The germline V gene encodes CDR1 MNHEY and CDR2 SVGEGT. The CDR3 is made up of 16 amino acids. Trimming took 2 bases from V and 8 from J, leaving 19 bases between them. The CDR3 loop is CASSYGEVSLFYEQFF. The CDR3 nucleotides read TGTGCCAGCAGTTACGGTGAGGTGAGCCTGTTTTATGAGCAGTTCTTC.

This clonotype came up many times. This chain connects TRBV9 to TRBJ2-1, with D possibly matching TRBD2 (5 bases). This CDR3 is built from 15 residues. Germline V CDR1 and CDR2: SGDLS, YYNGEE. V gave up 0 bases and J gave up 1 base, with 8 bases separating them. The CDR3 protein is CASSVVSGSYNEQFF. The CDR3 nucleotides are TGTGCCAGCAGCGTAGTGAGCGGATCCTACAATGAGCAGTTCTTC.

This clonotype came up many times. The rearrangement joins TRBV12-3 or TRBV12-4 to TRBJ1-5; possibly TRBD1 for D (6 bases). The CDR3 sequence is 14 residues long. V lost 3 bases and J 7 bases, leaving 13 bases between the germline ends. The CDR3 DNA reads as TGTGCCAGCAGTTTCGGGGGCGGGGGCCAGCCCCAGCATTTT. It codes for CASSFGGGGQPQHF.

This clonotype occurred a few times. The chain is built from TRBV6-5 and TRBJ1-2; D gene unclear. The CDR3 sequence is 12 residues long. CDR1 and CDR2 (germline): MNHEY, SVGAGI. The V gene lost 6 bases and the J gene lost 6 bases, with 11 bases spanning the gap. CDR3: CASRSGLDGYTF. DNA of the CDR3: TGTGCCAGCAGGTCCGGGTTAGATGGCTACACCTTC.

Many counts were recorded for this clonotype. The chain is built from TRBV20-1 and TRBJ2-7, with 9 positions matching TRBD2. The CDR3 length is 13 residues. Trimming cost V 5 bases and J 0 bases; bases outside gene matches: 2. Germline CDR1 is DFQATT and CDR2 is SNEGSKA (reference sequence). The CDR3 DNA is TGCAGTGCTCGTAGCGGGAGCTCCTACGAGCAGTACGTC. Protein: CSARSGSSYEQYV.

V is TRBV5-1 and J is TRBJ2-3; either TRBD1 or TRBD2 may fit D (5 bases each). Germline V gene sequence: CDR1 SGHRS, CDR2 YFSETQ. There are 17 residues in the CDR3. The V end lost 3 bases, the J end lost 0 bases, and 17 bases lay between the germline ends. The CDR3 spells CASSSGTVLSSTDTQYF. In DNA, the CDR3 is TGCGCCAGCAGCTCCGGGACGGTACTGTCTAGCACAGATACGCAGTATTTT.